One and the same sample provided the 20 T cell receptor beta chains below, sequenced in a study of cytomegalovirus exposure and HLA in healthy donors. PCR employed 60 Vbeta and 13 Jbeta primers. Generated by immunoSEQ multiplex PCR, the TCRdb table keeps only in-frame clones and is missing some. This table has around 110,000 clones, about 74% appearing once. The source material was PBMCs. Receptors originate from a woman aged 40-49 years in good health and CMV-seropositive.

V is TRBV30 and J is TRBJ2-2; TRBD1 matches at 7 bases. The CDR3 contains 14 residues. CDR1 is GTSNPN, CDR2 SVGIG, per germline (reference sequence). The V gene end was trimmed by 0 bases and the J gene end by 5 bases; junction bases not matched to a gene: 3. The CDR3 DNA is TGTGCCTGGAGTGTGCCAGGGGGAACCGGGGAGCTGTTTTTT. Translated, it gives CAWSVPGGTGELFF. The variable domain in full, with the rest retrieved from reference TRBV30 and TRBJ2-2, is SQTIHQWPATLVQPVGSPLSLECTVEGTSNPNLYWYRQAAGRGLQLLFYSVGIGQISSEVPQNLSASRPQDRQFILSSKKLLLSDSGFYLCAWSVPGGTGELFFGEGSRLTVL.

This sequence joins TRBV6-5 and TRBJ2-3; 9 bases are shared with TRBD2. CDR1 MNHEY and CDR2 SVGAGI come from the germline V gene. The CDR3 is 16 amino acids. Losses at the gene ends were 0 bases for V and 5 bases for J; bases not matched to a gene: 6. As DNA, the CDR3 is TGTGCCAGCAGTTACTCGGCTAGCGGGGAGATAGATACGCAGTATTTT. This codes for CASSYSASGEIDTQYF.

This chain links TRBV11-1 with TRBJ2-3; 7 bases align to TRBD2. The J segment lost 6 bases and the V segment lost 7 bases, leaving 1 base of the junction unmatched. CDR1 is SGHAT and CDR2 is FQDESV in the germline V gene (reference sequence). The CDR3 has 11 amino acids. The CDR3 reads CASTGRDTQYF. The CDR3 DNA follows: TGTGCCAGCACCGGGAGGGATACGCAGTATTTT.

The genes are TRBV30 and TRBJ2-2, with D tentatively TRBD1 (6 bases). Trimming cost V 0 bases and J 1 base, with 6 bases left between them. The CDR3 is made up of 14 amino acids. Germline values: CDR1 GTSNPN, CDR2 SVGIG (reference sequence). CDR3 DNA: TGTGCCTGGAGTGTACAGGGGAACACCGGGGAGCTGTTTTTT. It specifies CAWSVQGNTGELFF.

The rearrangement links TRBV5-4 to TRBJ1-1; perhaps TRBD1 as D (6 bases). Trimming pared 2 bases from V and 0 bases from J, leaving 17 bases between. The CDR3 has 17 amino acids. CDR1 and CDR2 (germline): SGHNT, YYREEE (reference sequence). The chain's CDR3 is CASSFDQADRMNTEAFF. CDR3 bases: TGTGCCAGCAGCTTCGATCAGGCAGACAGGATGAACACTGAAGCTTTCTTT.

CDR3 nucleotide sequence: TGTGCCAGCAGTCCCCCAGCCGGGGGTAGCACTGAAGCTTTCTTT. This sequence encodes CASSPPAGGSTEAFF. V and J are TRBV28 and TRBJ1-1; D may be TRBD1 (5 bases). The length of the CDR3 is 15 residues. The V and J ends lost 5 bases and 4 bases respectively, with 17 bases between them. Looked up from germline, CDR1 is MDHEN and CDR2 is SYDVKM. The whole variable domain, filled in from reference TRBV28 and TRBJ1-1, reads DVKVTQSSRYLVKRTGEKVFLECVQDMDHENMFWYRQDPGLGLRLIYFSYDVKMKEKGDIPEGYSVSREKKERFSLILESASTNQTSMYLCASSPPAGGSTEAFFGQGTRLTVV.

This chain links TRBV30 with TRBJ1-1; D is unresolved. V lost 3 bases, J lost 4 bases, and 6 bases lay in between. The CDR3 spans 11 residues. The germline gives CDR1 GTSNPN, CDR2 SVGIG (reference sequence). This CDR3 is CAWSYSTEAFF. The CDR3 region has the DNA TGTGCCTGGAGCTACAGCACTGAAGCTTTCTTT.

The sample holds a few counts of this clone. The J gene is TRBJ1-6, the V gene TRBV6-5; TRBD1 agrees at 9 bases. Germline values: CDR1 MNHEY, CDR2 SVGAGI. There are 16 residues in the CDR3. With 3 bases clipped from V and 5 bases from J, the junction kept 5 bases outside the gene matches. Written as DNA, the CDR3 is TGTGCCAGCAGTTATACAGGGGGCACGGATAATTCACCCCTCCACTTT. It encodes CASSYTGGTDNSPLHF.

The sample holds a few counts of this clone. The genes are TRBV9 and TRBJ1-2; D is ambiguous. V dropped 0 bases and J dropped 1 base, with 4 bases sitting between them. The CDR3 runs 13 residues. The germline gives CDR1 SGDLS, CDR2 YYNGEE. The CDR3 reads CASSVDSNYGYTF. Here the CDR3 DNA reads TGTGCCAGCAGCGTAGATAGTAACTATGGCTACACCTTC. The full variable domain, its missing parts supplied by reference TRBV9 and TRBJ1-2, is DSGVTQTPKHLITATGQRVTLRCSPRSGDLSVYWYQQSLDQGLQFLIQYYNGEERAKGNILERFSAQQFPDLHSELNLSSLELGDSALYFCASSVDSNYGYTFGSGTRLTVV.

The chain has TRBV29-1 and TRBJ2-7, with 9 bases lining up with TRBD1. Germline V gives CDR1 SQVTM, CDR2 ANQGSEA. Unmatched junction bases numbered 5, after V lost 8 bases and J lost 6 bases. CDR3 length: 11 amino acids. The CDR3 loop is CSSGQGGEQYF. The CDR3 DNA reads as TGCAGCTCGGGACAGGGAGGCGAGCAGTACTTC.

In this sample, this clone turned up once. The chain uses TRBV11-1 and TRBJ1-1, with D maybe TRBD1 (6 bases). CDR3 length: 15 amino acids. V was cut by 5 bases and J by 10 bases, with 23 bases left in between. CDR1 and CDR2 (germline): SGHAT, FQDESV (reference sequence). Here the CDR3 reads CASSRRQDGVSGAFF. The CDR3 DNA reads TGTGCCAGCAGCCGACGACAGGATGGCGTTTCGGGAGCTTTCTTT.

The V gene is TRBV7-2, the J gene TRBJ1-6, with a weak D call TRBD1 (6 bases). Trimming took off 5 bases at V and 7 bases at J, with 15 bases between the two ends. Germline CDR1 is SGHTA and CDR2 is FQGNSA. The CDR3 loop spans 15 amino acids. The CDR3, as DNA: TGTGCCAGCAGCCCAACAGGGTTGGAGAATTCACCCCTCCACTTT. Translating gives CASSPTGLENSPLHF.

CDR3 region: CATSRLGTGVIGYTF. In nucleotides, the CDR3 is TGTGCCACCAGCAGATTGGGGACAGGGGTTATTGGCTACACCTTC. The V call is TRBV15, the J call TRBJ1-2, with 10 bases fitting TRBD1. The CDR3 is made up of 15 amino acids. Germline V lookup: CDR1 LNHNV, CDR2 YYDKDF (reference sequence). The J segment lost 7 bases and the V segment lost 2 bases, leaving 7 bases of the junction unmatched.

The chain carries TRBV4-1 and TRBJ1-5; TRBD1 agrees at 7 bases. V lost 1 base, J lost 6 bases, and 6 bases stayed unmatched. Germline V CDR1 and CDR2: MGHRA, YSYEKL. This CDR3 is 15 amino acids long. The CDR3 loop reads CASSQVGQRRQPQHF. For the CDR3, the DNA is TGCGCCAGCAGCCAAGTGGGACAGCGCCGTCAGCCCCAGCATTTT.

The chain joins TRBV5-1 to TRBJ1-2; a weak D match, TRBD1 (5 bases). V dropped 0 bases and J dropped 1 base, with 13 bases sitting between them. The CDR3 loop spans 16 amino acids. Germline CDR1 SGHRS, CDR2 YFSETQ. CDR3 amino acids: CASSLAGGRNNYGYTF. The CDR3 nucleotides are TGCGCCAGCAGCTTGGCCGGGGGTCGTAATAACTATGGCTACACCTTC.

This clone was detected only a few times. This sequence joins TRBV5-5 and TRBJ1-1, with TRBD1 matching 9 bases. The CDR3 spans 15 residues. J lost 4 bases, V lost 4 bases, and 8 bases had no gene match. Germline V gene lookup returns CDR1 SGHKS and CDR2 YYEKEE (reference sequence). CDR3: CASSPSTGGITEAFF. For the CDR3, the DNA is TGTGCCAGCAGCCCATCCACAGGGGGCATCACTGAAGCTTTCTTT.

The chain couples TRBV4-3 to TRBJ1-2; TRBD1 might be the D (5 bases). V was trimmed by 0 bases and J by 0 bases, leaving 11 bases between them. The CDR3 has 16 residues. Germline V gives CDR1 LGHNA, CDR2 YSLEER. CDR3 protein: CASSQEFPGTNYGYTF. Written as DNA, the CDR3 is TGCGCCAGCAGCCAAGAATTCCCAGGGACTAACTATGGCTACACCTTC.

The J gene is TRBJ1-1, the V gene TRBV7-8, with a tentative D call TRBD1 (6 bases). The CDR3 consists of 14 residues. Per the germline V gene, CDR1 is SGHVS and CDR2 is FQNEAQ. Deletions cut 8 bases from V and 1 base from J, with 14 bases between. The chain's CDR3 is CASYTPRGNTEAFF. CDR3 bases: TGTGCCAGCTATACACCCAGGGGGAACACTGAAGCTTTCTTT.

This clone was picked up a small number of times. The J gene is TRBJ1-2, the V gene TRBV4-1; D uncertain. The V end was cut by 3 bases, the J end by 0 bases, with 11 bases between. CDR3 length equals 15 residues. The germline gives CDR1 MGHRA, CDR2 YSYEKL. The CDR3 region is CASSHSEATNYGYTF. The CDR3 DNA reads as TGCGCCAGCAGCCATAGTGAGGCAACTAACTATGGCTACACCTTC.

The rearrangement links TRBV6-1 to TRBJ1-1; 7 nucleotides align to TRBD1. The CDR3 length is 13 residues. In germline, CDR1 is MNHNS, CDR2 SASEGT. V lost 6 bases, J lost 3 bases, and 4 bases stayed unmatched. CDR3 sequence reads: CASSITGDTEAFF. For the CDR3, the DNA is TGTGCCAGCAGCATTACAGGGGACACTGAAGCTTTCTTT.